A selection of T cell receptor beta chains follows, all from one sample in a study of T cell responses to AZD1222 COVID-19 vaccine. Assay used: immunoSEQ multiplex PCR; TCRdb lists only in-frame clones, some missing. The sample has 200,000 or so clones; 92% are singletons. The sample in question was peripheral blood, obtained on day 0 of AZD1222 vaccination. The receptor set was obtained from an adult in good health. CDR3s include the opening cysteine and the closing phenylalanine or tryptophan. The D gene is left open where the match is weak. The size field is filled for only some rows; it gives once, few, many or a size class.

D: NA; size: NA; V: TRBV12-5; J: TRBJ1-2; CDR3: CASEYAGQSDYGYTF; DNA: TGTGCTAGTGAGTACGCTGGGCAGTCGGACTATGGCTACACCTTC
D: NA; size: NA; V: TRBV4-1; J: TRBJ1-2; CDR3: CASSQPPAGSLNYGYTF; DNA: TGCGCCAGCAGCCAACCCCCGGCGGGCAGTTTGAACTATGGCTACACCTTC
D: NA; size: NA; V: TRBV29-1; J: TRBJ2-3; CDR3: CSVDKVSDTQYF; DNA: TGCAGCGTTGATAAGGTCTCAGATACGCAGTATTTT
D: NA; size: once; V: TRBV9; J: TRBJ1-5; CDR3: CASSVDAGGSNQPQHF; DNA: TGTGCCAGCAGCGTAGACGCGGGGGGTAGCAATCAGCCCCAGCATTTT
D: NA; size: once; V: TRBV28; J: TRBJ1-6; CDR3: CASSSNLGGVSPLHF; DNA: TGTGCCAGCAGTTCGAACTTAGGGGGGGTTTCACCCCTCCACTTT
D: TRBD1; size: NA; V: TRBV19; J: TRBJ1-2; CDR3: CASTPTGQGGYGYTF; DNA: TGTGCCAGTACCCCGACAGGGCAGGGAGGCTATGGCTACACCTTC
D: NA; size: once; V: TRBV28; J: TRBJ1-2; CDR3: CATRGPGDYGYTF; DNA: TGTGCCACCCGGGGGCCCGGGGACTATGGCTACACCTTC
D: NA; size: NA; V: TRBV5-1; J: TRBJ2-1; CDR3: CASSWTPSSYNEQFF; DNA: TGCGCCAGCAGCTGGACTCCGAGCTCCTACAATGAGCAGTTCTTC
D: NA; size: NA; V: TRBV5-6; J: TRBJ2-5; CDR3: CASSLLETQYF; DNA: TGTGCCAGCAGCTTGCTTGAGACCCAGTACTTC
D: NA; size: NA; V: TRBV28; J: TRBJ1-1; CDR3: CASNTVKTEAFF; DNA: TGTGCCAGCAACACGGTTAAGACTGAAGCTTTCTTT
D: NA; size: NA; V: TRBV6-5; J: TRBJ2-2; CDR3: CASSYRSGELFF; DNA: TGTGCCAGCAGTTATCGTTCCGGGGAGCTGTTTTTT
D: NA; size: NA; V: TRBV28; J: TRBJ1-5; CDR3: CASSTTGQPQHF; DNA: TGTGCCAGCAGCACAACAGGGCAGCCCCAGCATTTT
D: NA; size: NA; V: TRBV19; J: TRBJ2-1; CDR3: CASSIGEIEQFF; DNA: TGTGCCAGTAGTATTGGCGAGATTGAGCAGTTCTTC
D: NA; size: NA; V: TRBV5-5; J: TRBJ2-7; CDR3: CASSLRQQSTIPRGSYEQYF; DNA: TGTGCCAGCAGCTTGAGGCAGCAAAGTACCATTCCGAGAGGGTCCTACGAGCAGTACTTC
D: TRBD2; size: NA; V: TRBV25-1; J: TRBJ2-3; CDR3: CASSAGTSGRTDTQYF; DNA: TGTGCCAGCAGTGCCGGGACTAGCGGGAGGACAGATACGCAGTATTTT
D: NA; size: NA; V: TRBV2; J: TRBJ1-3; CDR3: CASSENRVGNTIYF; DNA: TGTGCCAGCAGTGAAAACAGGGTTGGAAACACCATATATTTT
D: NA; size: NA; V: TRBV7-2; J: TRBJ1-6; CDR3: CASSLGGVYNSPLHF; DNA: TGTGCCAGCAGCTTAGGGGGCGTCTATAATTCACCCCTCCACTTT
D: NA; size: NA; V: TRBV27; J: TRBJ2-2; CDR3: CASSSRTRGAANTGELFF; DNA: TGTGCCAGCAGTTCCAGAACCCGGGGGGCCGCGAACACCGGGGAGCTGTTTTTT
D: TRBD1; size: NA; V: TRBV5-4; J: TRBJ2-7; CDR3: CASSSRDRRAYEQYF; DNA: TGTGCCAGCAGCTCCCGGGACAGGCGCGCCTACGAGCAGTACTTC
D: NA; size: NA; V: TRBV15; J: TRBJ2-2; CDR3: CATSIGEGAKGELFF; DNA: TGTGCCACCAGTATCGGAGAAGGGGCCAAAGGGGAGCTGTTTTTT
D: TRBD2; size: NA; V: TRBV10-3; J: TRBJ2-1; CDR3: CAISEREVGNEQFF; DNA: TGTGCCATCAGCGAGCGGGAGGTCGGGAATGAGCAGTTCTTC
D: NA; size: NA; V: TRBV28; J: TRBJ1-5; CDR3: CASSLRQTFYSNQPQHF; DNA: TGTGCCAGCAGTTTAAGGCAGACATTTTATAGCAATCAGCCCCAGCATTTT
D: NA; size: few; V: TRBV6-2/TRBV6-3; J: TRBJ1-5; CDR3: CASSYSPGGIYQPQHF; DNA: TGTGCCAGCAGTTACTCCCCCGGGGGCATCTATCAGCCCCAGCATTTT
D: NA; size: NA; V: TRBV5-1; J: TRBJ1-5; CDR3: CASSPSGASNQPQHF; DNA: TGCGCCAGCAGCCCCTCGGGGGCTAGCAATCAGCCCCAGCATTTT
D: NA; size: NA; V: TRBV19; J: TRBJ2-1; CDR3: CASSIPGGSYNEQFF; DNA: TGTGCCAGTAGTATACCCGGGGGATCCTACAATGAGCAGTTCTTC
D: NA; size: NA; V: TRBV27; J: TRBJ1-6; CDR3: CASRQGGPLHF; DNA: TGTGCCAGCAGACAGGGAGGACCCCTCCACTTT
D: NA; size: many; V: TRBV5-1; J: TRBJ1-2; CDR3: CASSLGTVYGYTF; DNA: TGCGCCAGCAGCTTGGGTACCGTCTATGGCTACACCTTC
D: NA; size: NA; V: TRBV9; J: TRBJ2-1; CDR3: CASSVSVNEQFF; DNA: TGTGCCAGCAGCGTCTCAGTAAATGAGCAGTTCTTC
D: NA; size: NA; V: TRBV19; J: TRBJ1-1; CDR3: CASSPGTVAFF; DNA: TGTGCCAGTAGTCCCGGGACCGTCGCTTTCTTT
D: TRBD2; size: NA; V: TRBV3-1/TRBV3-2; J: TRBJ2-3; CDR3: CASSLRAGATDTQYF; DNA: TGTGCCAGCAGCCTACGAGCGGGAGCCACAGATACGCAGTATTTT
D: TRBD1; size: many; V: TRBV28; J: TRBJ1-1; CDR3: CASTGDWGTEAFF; DNA: TGTGCCAGTACAGGGGACTGGGGCACTGAAGCTTTCTTT
D: NA; size: NA; V: TRBV10-1; J: TRBJ1-5; CDR3: CASSSGGWNQPQHF; DNA: NA
D: NA; size: NA; V: TRBV6-5; J: TRBJ1-1; CDR3: CASGDTTMAEAFF; DNA: TGTGCCAGCGGGGACACAACAATGGCTGAAGCTTTCTTT
D: NA; size: NA; V: TRBV2; J: TRBJ2-5; CDR3: CASSEQALVQETQYF; DNA: TGTGCCAGCAGTGAACAGGCATTAGTTCAAGAGACCCAGTACTTC
D: NA; size: NA; V: TRBV28; J: TRBJ1-4; CDR3: CASSTLQEKLFF; DNA: TGTGCCAGCAGCACCCTCCAGGAAAAACTGTTTTTT
D: NA; size: NA; V: TRBV21-1; J: TRBJ2-1; CDR3: CASSPAGRRWEQFF; DNA: TGTGCCAGCAGCCCGGCGGGACGGCGATGGGAGCAGTTCTTC
D: TRBD2; size: NA; V: TRBV3-1/TRBV3-2; J: TRBJ2-1; CDR3: CASSFAGGSGNEQFF; DNA: TGTGCCAGCAGCTTTGCGGGAGGTTCGGGCAATGAGCAGTTCTTC
D: TRBD2; size: NA; V: TRBV4-3; J: TRBJ2-2; CDR3: CASSQDLERGITGELFF; DNA: TGCGCCAGCAGCCAAGATTTAGAGCGGGGGATCACCGGGGAGCTGTTTTTT
D: NA; size: NA; V: TRBV18; J: TRBJ2-2; CDR3: CASSPARSPGELFF; DNA: TGTGCCAGCTCACCAGCTAGAAGCCCCGGGGAGCTGTTTTTT
D: TRBD1; size: NA; V: TRBV5-5; J: TRBJ1-2; CDR3: CASSLNLNRGLYGYTF; DNA: TGTGCCAGCAGCCTAAACTTGAACAGGGGGTTGTATGGCTACACCTTC
D: NA; size: NA; V: TRBV28; J: TRBJ2-6; CDR3: CASSPLGRFPGANVLTF; DNA: TGTGCCAGCAGTCCGCTAGGGCGATTTCCTGGGGCCAACGTCCTGACTTTC
D: TRBD1; size: NA; V: TRBV28; J: TRBJ1-2; CDR3: CASSGDRRTANYGYTF; DNA: TGTGCCAGCAGTGGGGACAGGCGGACTGCTAACTATGGCTACACCTTC
D: NA; size: NA; V: TRBV9; J: TRBJ1-1; CDR3: CASSVMATGTEAFF; DNA: TGTGCCAGCAGCGTAATGGCCACGGGAACTGAAGCTTTCTTT
D: TRBD1; size: NA; V: TRBV4-2; J: TRBJ2-6; CDR3: CASSFRDSNIGANVLTF; DNA: TGTGCCAGCAGCTTTCGGGACAGTAATATTGGGGCCAACGTCCTGACTTTC
D: NA; size: NA; V: TRBV7-2; J: TRBJ2-3; CDR3: CASNLRGASTDTQYF; DNA: TGTGCCAGCAACCTTAGGGGGGCCAGCACAGATACGCAGTATTTT
D: TRBD1; size: NA; V: TRBV3-1/TRBV3-2; J: TRBJ1-4; CDR3: CASSRGQYNEKLFF; DNA: TGTGCCAGCAGCCGGGGACAGTATAATGAAAAACTGTTTTTT
D: TRBD1; size: once; V: TRBV6-5; J: TRBJ1-5; CDR3: CASFQGAYQPQHF; DNA: TGTGCCAGTTTTCAGGGGGCTTATCAGCCCCAGCATTTT
D: NA; size: NA; V: TRBV12-3/TRBV12-4; J: TRBJ1-1; CDR3: CASSLMNTEAFF; DNA: TGTGCCAGCAGTCTTATGAACACTGAAGCTTTCTTT
D: NA; size: NA; V: TRBV4-2; J: TRBJ1-4; CDR3: CASSQGQSNEKLFF; DNA: TGTGCCAGCAGCCAAGGACAGTCTAATGAAAAACTGTTTTTT